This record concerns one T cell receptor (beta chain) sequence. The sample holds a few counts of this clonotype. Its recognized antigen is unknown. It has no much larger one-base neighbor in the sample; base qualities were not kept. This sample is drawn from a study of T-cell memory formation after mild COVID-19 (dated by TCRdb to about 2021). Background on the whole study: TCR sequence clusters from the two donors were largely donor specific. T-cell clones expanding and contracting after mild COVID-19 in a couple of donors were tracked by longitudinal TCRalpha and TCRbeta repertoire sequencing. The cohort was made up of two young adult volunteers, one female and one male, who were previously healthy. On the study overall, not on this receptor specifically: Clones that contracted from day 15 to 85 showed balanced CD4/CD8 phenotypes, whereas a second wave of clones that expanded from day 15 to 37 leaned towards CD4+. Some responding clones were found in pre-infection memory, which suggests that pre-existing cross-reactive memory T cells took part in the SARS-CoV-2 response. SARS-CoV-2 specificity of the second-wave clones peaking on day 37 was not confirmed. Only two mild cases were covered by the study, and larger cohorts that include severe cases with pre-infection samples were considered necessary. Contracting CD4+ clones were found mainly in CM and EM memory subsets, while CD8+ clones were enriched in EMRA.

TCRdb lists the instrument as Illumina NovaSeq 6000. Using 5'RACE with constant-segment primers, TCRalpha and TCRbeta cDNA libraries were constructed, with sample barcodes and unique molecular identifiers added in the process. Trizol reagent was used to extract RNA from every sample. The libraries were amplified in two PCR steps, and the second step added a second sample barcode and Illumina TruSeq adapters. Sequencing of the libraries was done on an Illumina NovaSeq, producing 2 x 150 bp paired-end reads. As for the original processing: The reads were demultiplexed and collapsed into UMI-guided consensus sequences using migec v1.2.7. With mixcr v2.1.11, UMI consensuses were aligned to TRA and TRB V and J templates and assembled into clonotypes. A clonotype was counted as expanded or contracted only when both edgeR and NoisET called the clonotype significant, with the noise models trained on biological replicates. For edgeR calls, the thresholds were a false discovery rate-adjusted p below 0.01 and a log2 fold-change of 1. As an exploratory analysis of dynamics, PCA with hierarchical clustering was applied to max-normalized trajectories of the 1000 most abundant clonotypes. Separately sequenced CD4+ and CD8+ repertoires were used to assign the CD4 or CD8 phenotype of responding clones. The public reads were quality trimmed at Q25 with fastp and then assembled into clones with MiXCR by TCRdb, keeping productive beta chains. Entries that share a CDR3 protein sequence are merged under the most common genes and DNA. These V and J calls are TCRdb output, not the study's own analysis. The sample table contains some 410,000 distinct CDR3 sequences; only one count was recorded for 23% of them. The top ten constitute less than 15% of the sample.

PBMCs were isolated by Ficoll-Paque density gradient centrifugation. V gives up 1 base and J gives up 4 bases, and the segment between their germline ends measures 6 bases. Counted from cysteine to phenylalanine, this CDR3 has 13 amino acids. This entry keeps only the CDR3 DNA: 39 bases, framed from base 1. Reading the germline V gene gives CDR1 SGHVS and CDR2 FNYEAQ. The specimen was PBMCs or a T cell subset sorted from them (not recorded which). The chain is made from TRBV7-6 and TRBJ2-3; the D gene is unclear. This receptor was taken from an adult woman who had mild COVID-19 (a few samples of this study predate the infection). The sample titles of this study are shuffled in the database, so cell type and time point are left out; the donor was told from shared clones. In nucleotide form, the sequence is TGTGCCAGCAGCTTAGTAATATCAGATACGCAGTATTTT. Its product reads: CASSLVISDTQYF. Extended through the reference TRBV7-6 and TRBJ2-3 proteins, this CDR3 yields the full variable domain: GAGVSQSPRYKVTKRGQDVALRCDPISGHVSLYWYRQALGQGPEFLTYFNYEAQQDKSGLPNDRFSAERPEGSISTLTIQRTEQRDSAMYRCASSLVISDTQYFGPGTRLTVL.